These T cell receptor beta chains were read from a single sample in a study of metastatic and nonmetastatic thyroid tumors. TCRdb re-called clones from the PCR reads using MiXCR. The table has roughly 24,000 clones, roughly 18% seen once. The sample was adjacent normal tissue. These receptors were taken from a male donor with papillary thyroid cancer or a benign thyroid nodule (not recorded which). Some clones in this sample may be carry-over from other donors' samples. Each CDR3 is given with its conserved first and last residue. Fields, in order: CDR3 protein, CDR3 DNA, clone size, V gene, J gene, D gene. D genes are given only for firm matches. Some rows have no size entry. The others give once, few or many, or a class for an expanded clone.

CASSLLSGVTGELFF	TGTGCCAGCAGCTTACTATCAGGGGTCACCGGGGAGCTGTTTTTT	medium-sized	TRBV7-2	TRBJ2-2	.
CATSTRGPKGYYGYTF	TGTGCCACCAGCACTAGAGGTCCCAAGGGGTACTATGGCTACACCTTC	many	TRBV15	TRBJ1-2	.
CASSEWGNGEQYF	TGTGCCAGCAGTGAATGGGGGAACGGTGAGCAGTACTTC	.	TRBV6-1	TRBJ2-7	.
CASSLALSPSTDTQYF	TGTGCCAGCAGCTTGGCCCTTTCCCCAAGCACAGATACGCAGTATTTT	few	TRBV5-6	TRBJ2-3	.
CSSPVLAGATYEQYF	TGCAGTTCTCCGGTACTAGCGGGGGCAACCTACGAGCAGTACTTC	.	TRBV20-1	TRBJ2-7	TRBD2
CAIREDGTGGGEKLFF	TGTGCCATCAGAGAGGACGGGACAGGGGGCGGTGAAAAACTGTTTTTT	many	TRBV10-3	TRBJ1-4	TRBD1
CASSLASGRDYNEQFF	TGTGCCAGCAGCTTAGCGAGCGGGAGGGATTACAATGAGCAGTTCTTC	medium-sized	TRBV7-2	TRBJ2-1	TRBD2
CASSLVLAGSDTQYF	TGTGCCAGCAGCTTAGTGCTAGCGGGGTCAGATACGCAGTATTTT	many	TRBV7-9	TRBJ2-3	TRBD2
CASSVGGSDRDQNIQYF	TGTGCCAGCAGCGTAGGTGGGTCCGACAGGGACCAAAACATTCAGTACTTC	many	TRBV9	TRBJ2-4	TRBD1
CSAPTVAGGVNTGELFF	TGCAGTGCTCCTACCGTAGCGGGAGGAGTTAACACCGGGGAGCTGTTTTTT	many	TRBV20-1	TRBJ2-2	TRBD2
CATLPGRSGSTEAFF	TGTGCCACCTTACCCGGACGGTCAGGTAGCACTGAAGCTTTCTTT	few	TRBV6-1	TRBJ1-1	.
CASSLAPGLAGEGEQFF	TGTGCCAGCAGCTTAGCTCCGGGACTAGCGGGGGAGGGTGAGCAGTTCTTC	many	TRBV7-2	TRBJ2-1	TRBD2
CATPRSRQNTGELFF	TGTGCCACTCCCCGCAGTCGACAGAACACCGGGGAGCTGTTTTTT	medium-sized	TRBV12-3/TRBV12-4	TRBJ2-2	.
CASIESMVGTAELFF	TGCGCCAGCATTGAGTCGATGGTGGGAACCGCGGAGCTGTTTTTT	.	TRBV10-2	TRBJ2-2	.
CASSLAGGTDTQYF	TGCGCCAGCAGCTTAGCGGGAGGCACAGATACGCAGTATTTT	many	TRBV5-1	TRBJ2-3	TRBD2
CASSLSPLTGYVYTF	TGTGCCAGCTCCCTTAGCCCACTAACGGGCTATGTCTACACCTTC	few	TRBV28	TRBJ1-2	.
CASSVAGYSNQPQHF	TGTGCCAGCAGCGTAGCTGGGTACAGCAATCAGCCCCAGCATTTT	once	TRBV9	TRBJ1-5	.
CASRGTVGSAFF	TGTGCCAGCAGAGGGACAGTGGGGAGTGCTTTCTTT	many	TRBV11-2	TRBJ1-1	TRBD1
CASSAYGYEQYF	TGTGCCAGCAGTGCGTACGGCTACGAGCAGTACTTC	medium-sized	TRBV6-1	TRBJ2-7	.
CASSQDLDRVETQYF	TGCGCCAGCAGCCAAGATCTAGACAGGGTAGAGACCCAGTACTTC	many	TRBV4-3	TRBJ2-5	TRBD1
CASSESVGAGGAGGLFF	TGTGCCAGCAGTGAATCGGTGGGAGCGGGAGGCGCCGGGGGGCTGTTTTTT	.	TRBV25-1	TRBJ2-2	TRBD2
CASSEATGITVELFF	TGTGCCAGCAGCGAAGCGACAGGCATTACCGTGGAGCTGTTTTTT	.	TRBV9	TRBJ2-2	.
CASSFWTGTSGGPGPYEQYF	TGTGCCAGCAGCTTCTGGACCGGGACTAGCGGGGGACCTGGTCCCTACGAGCAGTACTTC	.	TRBV7-2	TRBJ2-7	TRBD2
CASSLVEGQFF	TGTGCCAGCAGCTTAGTTGAGGGTCAGTTCTTC	many	TRBV7-9	TRBJ2-1	.
CASSQRGRDEQFF	TGCGCCAGCAGCCAAAGGGGACGAGATGAGCAGTTCTTC	many	TRBV4-1	TRBJ2-1	.
CASSTRDRGWNEQFF	TGTGCCAGTAGTACCCGGGACAGGGGCTGGAATGAGCAGTTCTTC	many	TRBV19	TRBJ2-1	TRBD1
CASSQDSGSPLHF	TGCGCCAGCAGCCAAGATAGCGGATCACCCCTCCACTTT	many	TRBV4-1	TRBJ1-6	.
CASSFGGRVTGELFF	TGTGCCAGTAGTTTCGGCGGTAGGGTAACCGGGGAGCTGTTTTTT	many	TRBV19	TRBJ2-2	.
CASSLGTRKTQYF	TGTGCCAGCAGCTTAGGTACGAGAAAGACCCAGTACTTC	many	TRBV7-6	TRBJ2-5	.
CASSQGVGKGDTQYF	TGTGCCAGCAGCCAAGGTGTCGGGAAAGGAGATACGCAGTATTTT	many	TRBV3-1	TRBJ2-3	.
CASSLVGEGQPQHF	TGTGCCAGCAGCTTAGTCGGGGAAGGCCAGCCCCAGCATTTT	once	TRBV11-1	TRBJ1-5	.
CASTYEHGGTEAFF	TGTGCCAGCACCTACGAACATGGAGGCACTGAAGCTTTCTTT	medium-sized	TRBV6-1	TRBJ1-1	.
CASSQNVGSTETQYF	TGTGCCAGCAGCCAAAATGTAGGATCTACAGAGACCCAGTACTTC	many	TRBV3-1	TRBJ2-5	.
CASLRTWKGQNTGELFF	TGTGCCAGTCTCCGGACATGGAAGGGGCAAAACACCGGGGAGCTGTTTTTT	.	TRBV12-3/TRBV12-4	TRBJ2-2	.
CASSLAGGEQFF	TGTGCCAGCAGTTTAGCGGGGGGTGAGCAGTTCTTC	medium-sized	TRBV28	TRBJ2-1	TRBD2
CASSLTSGGGDTQYF	TGTGCCAGCAGCTTGACTAGCGGGGGGGGAGATACGCAGTATTTT	many	TRBV11-2	TRBJ2-3	TRBD2
CASSGDSSDNEQFF	TGTGCCAGCAGCGGCGATAGCTCGGACAATGAGCAGTTCTTC	once	TRBV9	TRBJ2-1	.
CASSSGTSGLRAGELFF	TGTGCCAGCAGCTCTGGGACTAGCGGGCTAAGGGCCGGTGAGCTTTTTTTT	.	TRBV11-1	TRBJ2-2	TRBD2
CASSEETGVAKNIQYF	TGTGCCAGCAGTGAAGAAACAGGAGTGGCAAAAAACATTCAGTACTTC	many	TRBV2	TRBJ2-4	.
CSARDRGTGELFF	TGCAGTGCTAGAGATAGGGGGACCGGGGAGCTGTTTTTT	few	TRBV20-1	TRBJ2-2	.
CASSPYSRTVSQETQYF	TGTGCCAGCTCACCGTACAGTAGGACAGTTTCGCAAGAGACCCAGTACTTC	few	TRBV18	TRBJ2-5	.
CASSVSDQPQHF	TGTGCCAGTAGTGTCAGCGATCAGCCCCAGCATTTT	few	TRBV19	TRBJ1-5	.
CATSRDRRLTKSGELFF	TGTGCCACCAGCAGAGATCGAAGGCTCACCAAATCCGGGGAGCTGTTTTTT	many	TRBV15	TRBJ2-2	.
CASSFGAVRTSPYTEQFF	TGTGCCAGCAGCTTCGGGGCGGTACGGACTAGTCCGTACACTGAGCAGTTCTTC	.	TRBV7-3	TRBJ2-1	TRBD2
CASSPGQGNSGNTIYF	TGTGCCAGCTCTCCCGGGCAAGGAAACTCTGGTAACACCATATATTTT	.	TRBV18	TRBJ1-3	.
CACIRGSGQGIGAFF	TGTGCCTGCATCAGGGGGAGTGGACAAGGGATAGGAGCTTTCTTT	many	TRBV30	TRBJ1-1	TRBD1
CASSEEGRSYNSPLHF	TGCGCCAGCAGTGAGGAGGGGAGGTCCTATAATTCACCCCTCCACTTT	medium-sized	TRBV10-1	TRBJ1-6	.
CASSEWGDTEAFF	TGTGCCAGCAGTGAATGGGGGGACACTGAAGCTTTCTTT	many	TRBV25-1	TRBJ1-1	.
CASSLGYGTYNEQFF	TGTGCCAGCAGCTTGGGATACGGAACCTACAATGAGCAGTTCTTC	many	TRBV7-3	TRBJ2-1	.
CASGDTPDYGYNEQFF	TGTGCCAGCGGTGATACACCAGACTATGGTTACAATGAGCAGTTCTTC	few	TRBV6-1	TRBJ2-1	.
CASSLAGGSSEQYF	TGTGCCAGCAGCTTAGCGGGGGGTTCATCCGAGCAGTACTTC	many	TRBV11-2	TRBJ2-7	TRBD2
CAIGDAESDGYTF	TGTGCCATCGGGGATGCCGAGTCAGATGGCTACACCTTC	.	TRBV10-3	TRBJ1-2	.
CSARDSGTPLQHF	TGCAGTGCTAGAGACTCCGGGACACCCCTCCAGCATTTT	.	TRBV20-1	TRBJ1-5	.
CSAAVTTDSGELFF	TGCAGTGCGGCCGTGACCACGGACTCCGGGGAGCTGTTTTTT	.	TRBV20-1	TRBJ2-2	.
CASGVTGGFTWELFF	TGTGCCAGCGGAGTAACAGGGGGCTTCACCTGGGAACTGTTTTTT	.	TRBV6-2/TRBV6-3	TRBJ2-2	TRBD1
CASSYRGLRTGELFF	TGTGCCAGCAGTTACAGGGGATTGAGGACCGGGGAGCTGTTTTTT	many	TRBV6-5	TRBJ2-2	.
CASSVRGDRETQYF	TGTGCCAGCAGCGTGCGGGGGGATAGGGAGACCCAGTACTTC	many	TRBV9	TRBJ2-5	TRBD2
CASSLEKGVGGYEQYF	TGTGCCAGCAGCTTGGAGAAGGGGGTCGGGGGGTACGAGCAGTACTTC	many	TRBV7-9	TRBJ2-7	.
CASRRNTGELFF	TGTGCCAGCAGAAGAAACACCGGGGAGCTGTTTTTT	medium-sized	TRBV12-3/TRBV12-4	TRBJ2-2	.